This record concerns one T cell receptor beta chain sequence. A second PCR of 7 to 11 cycles used a sample-barcoded 5' primer and a J-beta primer mix. TCRdb reprocessed the 5' RACE reads via MiXCR and lists one record per CDR3 protein. Of about 970,000 distinct CDR3 sequences listed, about 53% are singletons. This entry is derived from a study of blood T cells in healthy people across ages. Sequenced sample: blood. The receptor was derived from a woman aged 55-75 years in good health.

This CDR3 reads CATSRAGSGDNEQFF. The CDR3 DNA is TGTGCCACCAGCAGAGCGGGTAGCGGAGACAATGAGCAGTTCTTC. The chain links TRBV15 to TRBJ2-1; TRBD2 might be the D (6 bases). This CDR3 spans 15 amino acids. CDR1 and CDR2 (germline): LNHNV, YYDKDF (reference sequence). V was cut by 1 base and J by 5 bases, with 12 bases left in between. Looking up the rest from reference TRBV15 and TRBJ2-1 gives the full variable domain: DAMVIQNPRYQVTQFGKPVTLSCSQTLNHNVMYWYQQKSSQAPKLLFHYYDKDFNNEADTPDNFQSRRPNTSFCFLDIRSPGLGDTAMYLCATSRAGSGDNEQFFGPGTRLTVL.